The subject of this entry is one TCR beta chain. The sample is drawn from a study of blood T cell repertoires in COVID-19. This table comes from immunoSEQ multiplex PCR, and its TCRdb copy is limited to in-frame clones, with some not included. Of 200,000 or so clones in the sample, more than 75% are singletons; the top ten hold about 7.7%. Specimen: PBMCs or T cells enriched from blood (not recorded which). The TCR sequence derives from a woman in her thirties or forties with acute COVID-19.

CDR3 DNA: TGTGCCAGCAGTGGTTCAGGGGGCTTAAGAGCTTTCTTT. Translating gives CASSGSGGLRAFF. The rearrangement joins TRBV12-3 or TRBV12-4 to TRBJ1-1, with 8 bases matching TRBD1. The V segment lost 5 bases and the J segment 10 bases; nucleotides outside the gene matches: 9. The CDR3 totals 13 residues.